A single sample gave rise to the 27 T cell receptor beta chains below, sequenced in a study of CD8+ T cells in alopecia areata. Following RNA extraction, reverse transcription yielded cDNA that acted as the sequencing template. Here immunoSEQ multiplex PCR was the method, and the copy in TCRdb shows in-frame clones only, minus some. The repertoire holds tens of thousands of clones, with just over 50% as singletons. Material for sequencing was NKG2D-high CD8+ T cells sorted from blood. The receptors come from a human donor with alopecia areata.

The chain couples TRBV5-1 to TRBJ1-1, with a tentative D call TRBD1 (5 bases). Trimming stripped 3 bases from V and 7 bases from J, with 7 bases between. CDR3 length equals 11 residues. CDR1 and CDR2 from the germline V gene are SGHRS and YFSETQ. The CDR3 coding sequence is TGCGCCAGCAGCTGGGGGGATGAAGCTTTCTTT. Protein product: CASSWGDEAFF.

CDR3 nucleotide sequence: TGTTCCCGACGGAACCACAATGAGCAGTTCTTC. Its translation: CSRRNHNEQFF. The chain has TRBV30 and TRBJ2-1; D not certain. Germline lookup yields CDR1 GTSNPN and CDR2 SVGIG (reference sequence). This CDR3 contains 11 residues.

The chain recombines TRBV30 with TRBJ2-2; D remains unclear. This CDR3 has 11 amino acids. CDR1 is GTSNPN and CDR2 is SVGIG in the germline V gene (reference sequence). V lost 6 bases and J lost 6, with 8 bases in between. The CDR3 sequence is CACHQSGELFF. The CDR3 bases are TGTGCCTGCCATCAATCCGGGGAGCTGTTTTTT.

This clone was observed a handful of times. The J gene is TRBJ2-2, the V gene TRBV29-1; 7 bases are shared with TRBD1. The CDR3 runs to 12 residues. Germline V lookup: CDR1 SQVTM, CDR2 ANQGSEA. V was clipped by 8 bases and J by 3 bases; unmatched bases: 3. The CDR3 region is CSSQGDTGELFF. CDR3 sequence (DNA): TGCAGCTCTCAGGGGGACACCGGGGAGCTGTTTTTT.

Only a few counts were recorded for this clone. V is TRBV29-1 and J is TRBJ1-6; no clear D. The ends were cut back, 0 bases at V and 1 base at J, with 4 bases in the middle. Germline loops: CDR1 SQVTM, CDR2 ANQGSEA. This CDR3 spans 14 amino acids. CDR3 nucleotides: TGCAGCGTTGAAGATCCTTCCTATAATTCACCCCTCCACTTT. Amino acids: CSVEDPSYNSPLHF.

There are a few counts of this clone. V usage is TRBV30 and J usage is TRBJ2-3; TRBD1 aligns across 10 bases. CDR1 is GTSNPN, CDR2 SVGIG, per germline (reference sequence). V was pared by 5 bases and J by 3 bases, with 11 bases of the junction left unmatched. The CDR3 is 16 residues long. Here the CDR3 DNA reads TGTGCCTGGGAAGAAAAGACAGGGGGCATGACAGATACGCAGTATTTT. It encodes CAWEEKTGGMTDTQYF. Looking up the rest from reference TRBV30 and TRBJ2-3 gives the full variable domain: SQTIHQWPATLVQPVGSPLSLECTVEGTSNPNLYWYRQAAGRGLQLLFYSVGIGQISSEVPQNLSASRPQDRQFILSSKKLLLSDSGFYLCAWEEKTGGMTDTQYFGPGTRLTVL.

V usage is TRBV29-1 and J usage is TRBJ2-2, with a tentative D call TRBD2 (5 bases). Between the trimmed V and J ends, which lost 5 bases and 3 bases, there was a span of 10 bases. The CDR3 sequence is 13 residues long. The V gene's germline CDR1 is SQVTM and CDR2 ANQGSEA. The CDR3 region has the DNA TGCAGCGTTTCGAAGGGAGACACCGGGGAGCTGTTTTTT. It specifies CSVSKGDTGELFF.

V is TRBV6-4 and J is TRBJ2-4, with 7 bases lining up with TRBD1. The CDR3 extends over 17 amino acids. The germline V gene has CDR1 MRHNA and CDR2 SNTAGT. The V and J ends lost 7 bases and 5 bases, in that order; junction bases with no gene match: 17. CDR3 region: CASTEPPGDSEENIQYF. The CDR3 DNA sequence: TGTGCCAGCACCGAGCCACCCGGGGACAGTGAAGAAAACATTCAGTACTTC.

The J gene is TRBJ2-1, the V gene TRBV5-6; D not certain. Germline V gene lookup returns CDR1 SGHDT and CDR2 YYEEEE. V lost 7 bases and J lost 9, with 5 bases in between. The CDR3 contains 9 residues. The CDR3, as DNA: TGTGCCAGCGGACCTGAGCAGTTCTTC. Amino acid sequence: CASGPEQFF.

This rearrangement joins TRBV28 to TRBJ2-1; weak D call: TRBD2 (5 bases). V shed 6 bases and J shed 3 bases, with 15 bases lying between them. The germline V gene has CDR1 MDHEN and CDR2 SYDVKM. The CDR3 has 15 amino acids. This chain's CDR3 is CASSPTWEIYNEQFF. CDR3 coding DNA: TGTGCCAGCAGCCCTACTTGGGAGATCTACAATGAGCAGTTCTTC.

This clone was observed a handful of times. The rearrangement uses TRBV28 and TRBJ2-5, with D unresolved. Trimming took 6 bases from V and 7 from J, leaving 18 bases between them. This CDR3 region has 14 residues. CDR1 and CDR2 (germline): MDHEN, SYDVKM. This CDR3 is CASRDPLISGTQYF. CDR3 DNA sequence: TGTGCCAGCAGAGACCCCTTAATCTCGGGGACCCAGTACTTC. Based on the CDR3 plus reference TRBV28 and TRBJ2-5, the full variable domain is DVKVTQSSRYLVKRTGEKVFLECVQDMDHENMFWYRQDPGLGLRLIYFSYDVKMKEKGDIPEGYSVSREKKERFSLILESASTNQTSMYLCASRDPLISGTQYFGPGTRLLVL.

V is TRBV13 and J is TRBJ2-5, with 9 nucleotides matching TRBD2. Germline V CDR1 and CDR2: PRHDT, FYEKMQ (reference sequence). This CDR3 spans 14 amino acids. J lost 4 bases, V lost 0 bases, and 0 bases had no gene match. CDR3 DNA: TGTGCCAGCAGCTTAGGAGCGGGAGGAGAGACCCAGTACTTC. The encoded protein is CASSLGAGGETQYF.

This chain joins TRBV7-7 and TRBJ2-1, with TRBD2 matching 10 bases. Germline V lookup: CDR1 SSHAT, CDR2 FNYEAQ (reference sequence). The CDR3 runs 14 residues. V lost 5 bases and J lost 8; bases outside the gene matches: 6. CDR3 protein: CASSPASGSYEQFF. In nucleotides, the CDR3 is TGTGCCAGCAGCCCGGCTAGCGGGAGTTATGAGCAGTTCTTC.

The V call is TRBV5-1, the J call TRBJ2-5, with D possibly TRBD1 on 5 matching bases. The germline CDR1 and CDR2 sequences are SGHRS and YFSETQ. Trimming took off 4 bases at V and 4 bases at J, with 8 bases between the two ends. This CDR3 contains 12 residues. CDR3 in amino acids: CASSPQGETQYF. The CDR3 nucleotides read TGCGCCAGCAGCCCCCAGGGAGAGACCCAGTACTTC.

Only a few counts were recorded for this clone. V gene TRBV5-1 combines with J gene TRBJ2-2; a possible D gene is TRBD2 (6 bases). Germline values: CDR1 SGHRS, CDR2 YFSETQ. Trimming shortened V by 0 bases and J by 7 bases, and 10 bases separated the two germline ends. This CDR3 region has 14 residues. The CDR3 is CASSLAGAGGELFF. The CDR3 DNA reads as TGCGCCAGCAGCTTGGCCGGAGCGGGCGGGGAGCTGTTTTTT.

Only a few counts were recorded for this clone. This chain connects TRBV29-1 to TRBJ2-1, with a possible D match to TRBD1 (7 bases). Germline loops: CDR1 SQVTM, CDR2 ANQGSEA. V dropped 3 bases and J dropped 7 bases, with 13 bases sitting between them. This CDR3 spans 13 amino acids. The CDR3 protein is CSVDVRGENEQFF. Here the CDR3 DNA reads TGCAGCGTTGACGTCAGGGGGGAGAATGAGCAGTTCTTC.

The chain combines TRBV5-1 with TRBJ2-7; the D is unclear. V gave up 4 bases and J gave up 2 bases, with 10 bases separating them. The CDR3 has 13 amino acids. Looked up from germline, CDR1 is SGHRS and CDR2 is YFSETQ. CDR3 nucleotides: TGCGCCAGCAGCATATTGGGAACCTACGAGCAGTACTTC. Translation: CASSILGTYEQYF.

The CDR3 here is CSVQGNYEQYF. CDR3 nucleotides: TGCAGCGTCCAGGGTAACTACGAGCAGTACTTC. The V call is TRBV29-1, the J call TRBJ2-7; D is perhaps TRBD1 (5 bases). The CDR3 sequence is 11 residues long. V dropped 6 bases and J dropped 3 bases, with 9 bases sitting between them. The germline gives CDR1 SQVTM, CDR2 ANQGSEA.

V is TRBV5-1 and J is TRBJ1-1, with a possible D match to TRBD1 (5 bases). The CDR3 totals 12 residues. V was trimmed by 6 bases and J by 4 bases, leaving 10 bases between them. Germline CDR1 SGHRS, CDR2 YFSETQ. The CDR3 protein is CASTGDGTEAFF. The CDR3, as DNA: TGCGCCAGCACGGGGGATGGCACTGAAGCTTTCTTT.

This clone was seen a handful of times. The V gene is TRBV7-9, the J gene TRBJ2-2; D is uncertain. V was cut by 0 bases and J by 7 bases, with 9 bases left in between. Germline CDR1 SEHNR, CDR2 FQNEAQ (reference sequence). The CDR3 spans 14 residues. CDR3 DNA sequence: TGTGCCAGCAGCTTAGCAGGCGGAGTCGGGGAGCTGTTTTTT. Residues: CASSLAGGVGELFF.

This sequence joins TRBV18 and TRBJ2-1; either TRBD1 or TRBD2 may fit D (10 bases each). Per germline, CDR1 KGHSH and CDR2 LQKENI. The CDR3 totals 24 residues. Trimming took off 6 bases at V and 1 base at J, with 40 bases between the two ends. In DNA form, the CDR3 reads TGTGCCAGCTCGCTTCACACCCGGGACAGGGGACTCCCGGGACTAGCGAGTTCCTACAATGAGCAGTTCTTC. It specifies CASSLHTRDRGLPGLASSYNEQFF.

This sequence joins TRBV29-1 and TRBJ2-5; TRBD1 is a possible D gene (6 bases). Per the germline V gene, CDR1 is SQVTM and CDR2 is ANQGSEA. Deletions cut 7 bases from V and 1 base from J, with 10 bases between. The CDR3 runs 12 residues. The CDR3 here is CSATDSQETQYF. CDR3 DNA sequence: TGCAGCGCTACGGACAGCCAAGAGACCCAGTACTTC.

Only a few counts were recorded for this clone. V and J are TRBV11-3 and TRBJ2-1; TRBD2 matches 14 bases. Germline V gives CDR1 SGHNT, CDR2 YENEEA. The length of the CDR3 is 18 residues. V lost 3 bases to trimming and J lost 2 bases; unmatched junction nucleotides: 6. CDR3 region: CASSLAGTSGGPYNEQFF. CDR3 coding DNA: TGTGCCAGCAGCTTGGCCGGGACTAGCGGGGGCCCCTACAATGAGCAGTTCTTC.

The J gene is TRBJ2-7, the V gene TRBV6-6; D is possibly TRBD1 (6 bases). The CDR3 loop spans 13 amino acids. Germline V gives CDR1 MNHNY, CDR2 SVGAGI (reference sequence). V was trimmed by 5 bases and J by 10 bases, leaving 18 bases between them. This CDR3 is CASSAPWDILQYF. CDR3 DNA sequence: TGTGCCAGCAGTGCTCCCTGGGACATTTTACAGTACTTC.

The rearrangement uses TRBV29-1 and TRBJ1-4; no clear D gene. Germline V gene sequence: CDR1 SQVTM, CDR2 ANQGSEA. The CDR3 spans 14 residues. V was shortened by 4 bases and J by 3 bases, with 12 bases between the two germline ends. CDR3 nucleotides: TGCAGCGTTGTCGGCCCTTCCTCTAATGAAAAACTGTTTTTT. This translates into CSVVGPSSNEKLFF.

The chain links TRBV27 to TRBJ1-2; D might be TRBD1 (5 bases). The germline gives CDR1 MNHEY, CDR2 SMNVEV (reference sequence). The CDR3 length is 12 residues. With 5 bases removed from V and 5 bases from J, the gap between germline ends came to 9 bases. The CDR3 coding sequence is TGTGCCAGCAGTGGGGGGAATTATGGCTACACCTTC. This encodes CASSGGNYGYTF.

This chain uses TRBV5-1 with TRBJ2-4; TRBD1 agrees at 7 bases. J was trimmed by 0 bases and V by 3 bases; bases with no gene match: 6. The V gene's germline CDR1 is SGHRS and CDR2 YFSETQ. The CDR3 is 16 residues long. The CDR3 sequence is CASSSWTGQAKNIQYF. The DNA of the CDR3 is TGCGCCAGCAGCTCCTGGACAGGCCAAGCCAAAAACATTCAGTACTTC.